This passage covers 16 T cell receptor beta chains from one sample sequenced in a study of T cell repertoires in cytomegalovirus infection. TCRdb passed the reads through MiXCR, listing each CDR3 protein once. Of some 600,000 distinct CDR3 sequences listed, about 24% are singletons. Sequencing used CD8+ T cells from PBMCs. These receptors were taken from a human donor in good health (CMV status not recorded). Some clones in this sample may be carry-over from other donors' samples.

The rearrangement links TRBV12-3 or TRBV12-4 to TRBJ2-2; D is unresolved. V was shortened by 1 base and J by 1 base, with 10 bases between the two germline ends. The CDR3 extends over 16 amino acids. The CDR3 region has the DNA TGTGCCAGCAGTTTAGGGGAACGGCTGAACACCGGGGAGCTGTTTTTT. Its protein product is CASSLGERLNTGELFF.

In this sample, this clonotype turned up a few times. The chain uses TRBV29-1 and TRBJ2-2; D perhaps matches TRBD2 (6 bases). From germline, CDR1 is SQVTM and CDR2 ANQGSEA. The CDR3 covers 12 residues. V lost 4 bases, J lost 4 bases, and 7 bases lay in between. The CDR3 loop is CSVGGITGELFF. The CDR3 region has the DNA TGCAGCGTTGGCGGGATCACCGGGGAGCTGTTTTTT.

This clonotype was counted a few times. A read error may account for a junction end that differs from germline. As DNA, the CDR3 is TGTGTCAGCAGGAAAACGGGGAACACTGAAGCTTTCTTT. It yields the protein CVSRKTGNTEAFF. The V call is TRBV28, the J call TRBJ1-1; D is unclear. The germline CDR1 and CDR2 sequences are MDHEN and SYDVKM. The CDR3 contains 13 residues.

This clonotype showed up just a few times. This chain links TRBV2 with TRBJ2-6; D perhaps matches TRBD2 (6 bases). This CDR3 is 19 amino acids long. Trimming took off 7 bases at V and 1 base at J, with 23 bases between the two ends. The germline V gene encodes CDR1 SNHLY and CDR2 FYNNEI. The CDR3 region is CASTLLDSSGSSGANVLTF. DNA for the CDR3: TGTGCCAGCACGCTCCTCGACAGCTCCGGGAGTTCTGGGGCCAACGTCCTGACTTTC.

This clonotype was detected ten times or more. The genes are TRBV28 and TRBJ2-1; TRBD1 matches 9 bases. From germline, CDR1 is MDHEN and CDR2 SYDVKM. The CDR3 contains 15 residues. J lost 2 bases, V lost 4 bases, and 3 bases had no gene match. In DNA, the CDR3 is TGTGCCAGCAGTTCCCGGGACAGGGCCTACAATGAGCAGTTCTTC. It yields the protein CASSSRDRAYNEQFF. The full variable domain, completed using reference TRBV28 and TRBJ2-1, is DVKVTQSSRYLVKRTGEKVFLECVQDMDHENMFWYRQDPGLGLRLIYFSYDVKMKEKGDIPEGYSVSREKKERFSLILESASTNQTSMYLCASSSRDRAYNEQFFGPGTRLTVL.

The chain combines TRBV12-5 with TRBJ2-1; TRBD2 aligns across 9 bases. The CDR3 is made up of 15 amino acids. J was trimmed by 6 bases and V by 6 bases; bases with no gene match: 9. Germline values: CDR1 LGHNT, CDR2 FRNRAP. This chain's CDR3 is CASGPSGDPANEQFF. CDR3 coding DNA: TGTGCTAGTGGCCCTAGCGGGGACCCGGCCAATGAGCAGTTCTTC. Using reference TRBV12-5 and TRBJ2-1 for the parts outside the CDR3, the full variable domain is DARVTQTPRHKVTEMGQEVTMRCQPILGHNTVFWYRQTMMQGLELLAYFRNRAPLDDSGMPKDRFSAEMPDATLATLKIQPSEPRDSAVYFCASGPSGDPANEQFFGPGTRLTVL.

This clonotype was picked up a small number of times. The rearrangement links TRBV19 to TRBJ1-1; 10 bases agree with TRBD1. The CDR3 totals 14 residues. Germline CDR1 LNHDA, CDR2 SQIVND (reference sequence). Trimming removed 9 bases from V and 2 bases from J; junction bases left unmatched: 6. The CDR3 reads CASWDRGTNTEAFF. CDR3 nucleotide sequence: TGTGCCAGCTGGGACAGGGGAACTAACACTGAAGCTTTCTTT.

The chain is built from TRBV20-1 and TRBJ2-3, with D maybe TRBD1 (5 bases). V was pared by 3 bases and J by 5 bases, with 21 bases between. Germline lookup yields CDR1 DFQATT and CDR2 SNEGSKA (reference sequence). This CDR3 is 16 amino acids long. The CDR3 DNA reads as TGCAGTGCTAGGGCGGCGGCAGGGCGCGGAGAAGATACGCAGTATTTT. Its translation: CSARAAAGRGEDTQYF.

In its sample, this clonotype was seen a few times. The chain recombines TRBV5-4 with TRBJ2-1, with 9 nucleotides matching TRBD1. Trimming cost V 4 bases and J 0 bases; bases outside gene matches: 8. There are 17 residues in the CDR3. Germline-derived CDR1 and CDR2 are SGHNT and YYREEE (reference sequence). The chain's CDR3 is CASSGWTGESSYNEQFF. The CDR3 bases are TGTGCCAGCAGCGGATGGACAGGGGAAAGCTCCTACAATGAGCAGTTCTTC.

This clonotype has at least ten counts. The V gene is TRBV5-4, the J gene TRBJ2-7, with D unresolved. The V gene lost 0 bases and the J gene lost 3 bases, with 10 bases spanning the gap. Germline V gives CDR1 SGHNT, CDR2 YYREEE (reference sequence). The CDR3 totals 14 residues. The CDR3 reads CASSLAQESYEQYF. The CDR3 bases are TGTGCCAGCAGCTTGGCCCAGGAGAGCTACGAGCAGTACTTC.

This clonotype was counted only a few times. The chain employs TRBV7-9 and TRBJ2-1; D unclear. The CDR3 sequence is 14 residues long. With 5 bases removed from V and 0 bases from J, the gap between germline ends came to 8 bases. The germline V gene has CDR1 SEHNR and CDR2 FQNEAQ (reference sequence). In DNA form, the CDR3 reads TGTGCCAGCAGCGAGTTCAGCTCCTACAATGAGCAGTTCTTC. Protein: CASSEFSSYNEQFF.

With regard to this clonotype: Germline and junction disagree at one end, which may indicate a read error. The chain combines TRBV2 with TRBJ2-2; maybe TRBD1 (6 bases). CDR1 and CDR2 (germline): SNHLY, FYNNEI. This CDR3 is built from 18 residues. CDR3: CTSSDAGALLTNTGELFF. The CDR3 DNA is TGTACCAGCAGTGATGCAGGGGCCTTGCTTACGAACACCGGGGAGCTGTTTTTT.

The chain has TRBV29-1 and TRBJ1-1; the D is unclear. CDR1 is SQVTM, CDR2 ANQGSEA, per germline. CDR3 length equals 13 residues. Here the CDR3 reads CSVQVGMNTEAFF. CDR3 in DNA: TGCAGTGTCCAGGTCGGAATGAACACTGAAGCTTTCTTT.

This clonotype was recorded only once. The V and J genes are TRBV6-1 and TRBJ2-1; D possibly corresponds to TRBD2 (5 bases). CDR3 length equals 14 residues. From germline, CDR1 is MNHNS and CDR2 SASEGT. V dropped 0 bases and J dropped 5 bases, with 8 bases sitting between them. The CDR3 sequence: CASSEAWENNEQFF. CDR3 nucleotides: TGTGCCAGCAGTGAAGCGTGGGAGAACAATGAGCAGTTCTTC.

To note about this clonotype: This may be a read error, as it is one base from a much larger clone. V gene TRBV25-1 combines with J gene TRBJ1-6; possibly TRBD1 for D (6 bases). The CDR3 contains 13 residues. Germline V gene lookup returns CDR1 MGHDK and CDR2 SYGVNS. The CDR3 sequence: CAGSGWGASPLHF. CDR3 nucleotides: TGTGCCGGCAGTGGTTGGGGGGCTTCACCCCTCCACTTT.

This clonotype was recorded a few times. The rearrangement links TRBV13 to TRBJ2-1, with 8 bases that match TRBD2. The V gene's germline CDR1 is PRHDT and CDR2 FYEKMQ (reference sequence). The J segment lost 2 bases and the V segment lost 5 bases, leaving 8 bases of the junction unmatched. CDR3 length equals 16 residues. As DNA, the CDR3 is TGTGCCAGCAGCCCGGGAGGGAAGCGTACCTACAATGAGCAGTTCTTC. Translation gives CASSPGGKRTYNEQFF. The full variable domain, completed using reference TRBV13 and TRBJ2-1, is AAGVIQSPRHLIKEKRETATLKCYPIPRHDTVYWYQQGPGQDPQFLISFYEKMQSDKGSIPDRFSAQQFSDYHSELNMSSLELGDSALYFCASSPGGKRTYNEQFFGPGTRLTVL.